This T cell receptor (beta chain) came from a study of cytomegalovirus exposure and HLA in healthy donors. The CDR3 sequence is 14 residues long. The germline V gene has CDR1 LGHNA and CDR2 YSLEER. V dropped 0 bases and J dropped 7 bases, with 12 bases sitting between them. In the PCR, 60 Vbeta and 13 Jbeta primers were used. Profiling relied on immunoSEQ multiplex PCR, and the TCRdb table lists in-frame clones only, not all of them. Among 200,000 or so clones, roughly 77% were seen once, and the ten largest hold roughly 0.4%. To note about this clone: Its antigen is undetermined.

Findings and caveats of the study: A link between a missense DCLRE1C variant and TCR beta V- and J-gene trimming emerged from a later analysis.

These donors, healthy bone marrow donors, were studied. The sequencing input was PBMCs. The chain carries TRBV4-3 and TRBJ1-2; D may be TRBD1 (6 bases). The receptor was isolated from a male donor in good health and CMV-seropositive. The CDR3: CASSQESGGGGYTF. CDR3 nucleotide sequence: TGCGCCAGCAGCCAAGAATCGGGGGGCGGTGGCTACACCTTC.